The sequence of this T cell receptor (beta chain) was determined in a study of blood T cell repertoires in COVID-19. Across the study: Sources were T cells, B-cell-depleted T cells, or PBMCs; the material itself was cDNA or gDNA.

J lost 8 bases, V lost 5 bases, and 6 bases had no gene match. Looked up from germline, CDR1 is SNHLY and CDR2 is FYNNEI. The CDR3 is made up of 13 amino acids. Ages ranged from about 18 to 89 years, with residence in about two dozen US areas. Two negative PCRs, clearance, or symptom resolution characterized the recovered Cohort 3 donors. Study processing details: By means of reference gene primer amplification, nucleated cell counts were estimated. The method was immunoSEQ multiplex PCR; TCRdb's version includes in-frame clones alone and lacks a portion of them. V and J calls and clone size are those listed in that table; D and trimming were worked out from the DNA. Of almost 500,000 clones in the sample, 80% to 90% were seen once.

The chain carries TRBV2 and TRBJ1-2, with 9 bases that match TRBD1. Sequenced input: PBMCs or T cells enriched from blood (not recorded which). This TCR derives from a woman aged 55-75 years who had recovered from COVID-19. CDR3 coding DNA: TGTGCCAGCAGTCGGGACAGGGCTAGCGGCTACACCTTC. Its translation is CASSRDRASGYTF.